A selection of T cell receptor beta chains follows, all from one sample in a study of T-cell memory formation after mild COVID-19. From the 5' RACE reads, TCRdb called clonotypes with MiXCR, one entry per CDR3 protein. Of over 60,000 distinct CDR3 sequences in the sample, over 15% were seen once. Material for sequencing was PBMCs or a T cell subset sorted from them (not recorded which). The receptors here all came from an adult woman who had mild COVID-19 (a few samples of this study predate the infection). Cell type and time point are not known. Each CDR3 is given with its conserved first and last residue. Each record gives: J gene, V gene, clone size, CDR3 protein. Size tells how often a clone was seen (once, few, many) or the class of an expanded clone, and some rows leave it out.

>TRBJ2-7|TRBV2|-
CASSEVDGTSYEQYF
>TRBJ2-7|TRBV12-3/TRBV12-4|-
CASSLASGRRAYEQYF
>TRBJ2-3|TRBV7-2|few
CASRRTSGGLSTSTDTQYF
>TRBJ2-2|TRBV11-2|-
CAIFLAPAGELFF
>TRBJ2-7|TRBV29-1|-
CSGMGQTYEQYF
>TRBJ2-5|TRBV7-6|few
CASSLSLRQETQYF
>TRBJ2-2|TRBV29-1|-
CSVEVDSPGELFF
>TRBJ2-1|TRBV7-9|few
CASSPLAGGLDEQFF
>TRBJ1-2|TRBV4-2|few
CASSQEDRDSPGYTF
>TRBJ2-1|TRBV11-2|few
CASSHGQGSYEQFF
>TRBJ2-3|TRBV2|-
CASSEVIAGAGDTQYF
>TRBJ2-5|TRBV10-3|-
CAIHSGDRETQYF
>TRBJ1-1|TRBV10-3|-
CAISESSLSGTEAFF
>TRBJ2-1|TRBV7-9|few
CASSLGGNGKNEQFF
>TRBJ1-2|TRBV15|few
CATTPLIGTYGYTF
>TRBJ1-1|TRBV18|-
CASSPIKLKTEAFF
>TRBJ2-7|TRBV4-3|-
CASSQDRLFSYEQYF
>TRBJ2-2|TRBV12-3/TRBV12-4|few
CASLHNANTGELFF
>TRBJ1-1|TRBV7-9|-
CASSLEGPEAFF
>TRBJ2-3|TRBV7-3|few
CASSPGGGADTQYF
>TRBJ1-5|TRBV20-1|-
CSARDSFSPGYGNQPQHF
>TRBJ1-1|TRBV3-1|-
CASSQEDWESTEAFF